The next 8 T cell receptor beta chains were all read from a single sample in a study of brain T cells in children with intractable seizures. Repertoires were generated with immunoSEQ multiplex PCR, while TCRdb's copy carries only in-frame clones and drops some. Of hundreds of thousands of clones detected, more than 85% appear once; the ten largest clones hold 5% to 7%. Documented time point: blood from clinic visit 5 months post-surgery; TSC patient then seizure free. The specimen comprised peripheral blood, sampled approximately 5 months after surgery. Receptors were obtained from a boy under three years old with tuberous sclerosis and intractable seizures.

The rearrangement joins TRBV3-1 (or the pseudogene TRBV3-2) to TRBJ1-2; TRBD1 matches at 10 bases. CDR3 length equals 14 residues. The germline CDR1 and CDR2 sequences are LGHDT and YNNKEL (reference sequence). V shed 5 bases, J shed 6 bases, and the junction held 6 bases outside the gene matches. CDR3 loop: CASSIRTGGHGYTF. The CDR3 DNA reads as TGTGCCAGCAGCATTCGGACAGGGGGGCATGGCTACACCTTC.

This chain connects TRBV4-1 to TRBJ1-3; no firm D call. In germline, CDR1 is MGHRA, CDR2 YSYEKL. The CDR3 covers 15 residues. Trimming shortened V by 0 bases and J by 2 bases, and 8 bases separated the two germline ends. CDR3 in amino acids: CASSQEPLPGNTIYF. CDR3 DNA: TGCGCCAGCAGCCAAGAACCCCTTCCTGGAAACACCATATATTTT.

This chain joins TRBV28 and TRBJ2-5; TRBD2 aligns across 13 bases. The CDR3 has 15 amino acids. The germline V gene encodes CDR1 MDHEN and CDR2 SYDVKM. The V segment lost 2 bases and the J segment 3 bases; nucleotides outside the gene matches: 0. Here the CDR3 reads CASSLGLAGEETQYF. The CDR3 bases are TGTGCCAGCAGTTTAGGACTAGCGGGAGAAGAGACCCAGTACTTC.

The chain links TRBV4-1 to TRBJ2-7; 8 positions match TRBD2. The V and J ends lost 1 base and 5 bases, in that order; junction bases with no gene match: 7. From germline, CDR1 is MGHRA and CDR2 YSYEKL. The CDR3 loop spans 15 amino acids. The CDR3 bases are TGCGCCAGCAGCCAAGCGGGCGGGAGGTTCGACGAGCAGTACTTC. Encoded protein: CASSQAGGRFDEQYF.

V gene TRBV10-1 combines with J gene TRBJ1-1; 8 bases map to TRBD1. Germline CDR1 is WNHNN and CDR2 is SYGVQD (reference sequence). This CDR3 region has 17 residues. J was trimmed by 0 bases and V by 3 bases; bases with no gene match: 9. CDR3 protein: CASSERLTGDMNTEAFF. The CDR3, as DNA: TGCGCCAGCAGTGAAAGGTTGACAGGGGACATGAACACTGAAGCTTTCTTT.

V and J are TRBV3-1 (or the pseudogene TRBV3-2) and TRBJ1-4; D gene uncertain. V lost 0 bases and J lost 3, with 8 bases in between. The germline V gene has CDR1 LGHDT and CDR2 YNNKEL (reference sequence). The CDR3 spans 15 residues. The CDR3 is CASSQDRPPNEKLFF. CDR3 DNA sequence: TGTGCCAGCAGCCAAGACAGGCCCCCTAATGAAAAACTGTTTTTT.

The V and J genes are TRBV6-5 and TRBJ1-2, with 8 bases that match TRBD1. Germline lookup yields CDR1 MNHEY and CDR2 SVGAGI. The V segment lost 5 bases and the J segment 9 bases; nucleotides outside the gene matches: 11. CDR3 length: 14 amino acids. The CDR3 region is CASSPRTGSVSYTF. The CDR3 nucleotides are TGTGCCAGCAGTCCTCGGACAGGGAGCGTTAGCTACACCTTC.

This rearrangement joins TRBV2 to TRBJ2-1; 9 bases match TRBD2. Germline CDR1 SNHLY, CDR2 FYNNEI. The junction had 9 bases not matched to a gene; V was cut back by 3 bases and J by 0 bases. The CDR3 runs to 18 residues. CDR3 loop: CASSEGSGGYSSYNEQFF. The CDR3 DNA reads as TGTGCCAGCAGTGAGGGTAGCGGGGGTTACAGCTCCTACAATGAGCAGTTCTTC.